A selection of T cell receptor beta chains follows, all from one sample in a study of cytomegalovirus exposure and HLA in healthy donors. Data came from immunoSEQ multiplex PCR; TCRdb stores just in-frame clones and leaves some out. The sample has about 190,000 clones, approximately 84% seen once. Specimen: PBMCs. Source of these receptors: a man aged 18 to 29 in good health and CMV-seropositive. Both conserved end residues are part of each CDR3. Fields, in order: V gene, D gene, clone size, J gene, CDR3 protein, CDR3 DNA. A D gene is named only where the DNA matches it firmly. Only part of the rows carry a size: once, few, many, or a class if the clone is expanded.

V gene: TRBV4-3
D gene: -
clone size: -
J gene: TRBJ1-2
CDR3 protein: CASSQDLVHVSNYGYTF
CDR3 DNA: TGCGCCAGCAGCCAAGATCTCGTACATGTGTCTAACTATGGCTACACCTTC

V gene: TRBV2
D gene: TRBD1
clone size: -
J gene: TRBJ1-4
CDR3 protein: CASGPGQGNEKLFF
CDR3 DNA: TGTGCCAGTGGACCGGGACAGGGTAATGAAAAACTGTTTTTT

V gene: TRBV29-1
D gene: -
clone size: -
J gene: TRBJ2-1
CDR3 protein: CSVEGLQGVNNEQFF
CDR3 DNA: TGCAGCGTTGAAGGGTTACAGGGAGTTAACAATGAGCAGTTCTTC

V gene: TRBV28
D gene: -
clone size: -
J gene: TRBJ2-3
CDR3 protein: CASSDSAVATQYF
CDR3 DNA: TGTGCCAGCAGTGATAGCGCGGTGGCTACGCAGTATTTT

V gene: TRBV7-8
D gene: TRBD2
clone size: once
J gene: TRBJ2-2
CDR3 protein: CASSLDGGSGSGTGELFF
CDR3 DNA: TGTGCCAGCAGCTTAGATGGTGGTAGCGGGAGCGGAACCGGGGAGCTGTTTTTT

V gene: TRBV2
D gene: TRBD1
clone size: -
J gene: TRBJ2-6
CDR3 protein: CAGRGRGANVLTF
CDR3 DNA: TGTGCCGGCAGGGGGCGGGGGGCCAACGTCCTGACTTTC

V gene: TRBV29-1
D gene: -
clone size: -
J gene: TRBJ1-3
CDR3 protein: CSAQDSGNTIYF
CDR3 DNA: TGCAGCGCACAGGACTCTGGAAACACCATATATTTT

V gene: TRBV4-1
D gene: TRBD2
clone size: -
J gene: TRBJ2-1
CDR3 protein: CASSITSGSLYEQFF
CDR3 DNA: TGCGCCAGCAGCATTACTAGCGGGAGCTTGTATGAGCAGTTCTTC

V gene: TRBV28
D gene: TRBD1
clone size: -
J gene: TRBJ2-3
CDR3 protein: CASSSTGTGPRTDTQYF
CDR3 DNA: TGTGCCAGCAGTTCCACCGGGACAGGGCCCCGCACAGATACGCAGTATTTT

V gene: TRBV7-2
D gene: -
clone size: -
J gene: TRBJ1-1
CDR3 protein: CASSLGGGQAFF
CDR3 DNA: TGTGCCAGCAGCTTAGGGGGGGGGCAAGCTTTCTTT

V gene: TRBV30
D gene: TRBD1
clone size: few
J gene: TRBJ1-3
CDR3 protein: CACDRGSGNTIYF
CDR3 DNA: TGTGCCTGCGACAGGGGCTCTGGAAACACCATATATTTT

V gene: TRBV30
D gene: TRBD2
clone size: -
J gene: TRBJ2-2
CDR3 protein: CAGQTSSNTGELFF
CDR3 DNA: TGTGCCGGGCAGACTAGCAGTAACACCGGGGAGCTGTTTTTT

V gene: TRBV30
D gene: TRBD1
clone size: few
J gene: TRBJ1-1
CDR3 protein: CAWDRGSEAFF
CDR3 DNA: TGTGCCTGGGACAGGGGATCTGAAGCTTTCTTT

V gene: TRBV5-6
D gene: TRBD1
clone size: -
J gene: TRBJ1-2
CDR3 protein: CASSSGTGAYGYTF
CDR3 DNA: TGTGCCAGCAGCTCGGGGACAGGGGCCTATGGCTACACCTTC

V gene: TRBV10-3
D gene: -
clone size: once
J gene: TRBJ2-1
CDR3 protein: CAISGKTTDRSYNEQFF
CDR3 DNA: TGTGCCATCAGTGGTAAGACTACAGATCGCTCCTACAATGAGCAGTTCTTC

V gene: TRBV11-2
D gene: TRBD2
clone size: -
J gene: TRBJ2-1
CDR3 protein: CASSLRWLAGGDNEQFF
CDR3 DNA: TGTGCCAGCAGCCTTAGGTGGCTAGCGGGAGGGGACAATGAGCAGTTCTTC

V gene: TRBV28
D gene: -
clone size: -
J gene: TRBJ1-2
CDR3 protein: CASSLSGGDGGYTF
CDR3 DNA: TGTGCCAGCAGTTTATCGGGAGGGGACGGGGGCTACACCTTC

V gene: TRBV28
D gene: TRBD1
clone size: once
J gene: TRBJ1-3
CDR3 protein: CASRGIDRDSGNTIYF
CDR3 DNA: TGTGCCAGCCGCGGTATAGACAGGGACTCTGGAAACACCATATATTTT

V gene: TRBV19
D gene: -
clone size: few
J gene: TRBJ1-2
CDR3 protein: CASSPRQRAGYTF
CDR3 DNA: TGTGCCAGTAGTCCGCGACAGCGAGCTGGCTACACCTTC

V gene: TRBV23-1
D gene: -
clone size: -
J gene: TRBJ1-1
CDR3 protein: CASTQLRLNTEAFF
CDR3 DNA: TGCGCCAGCACCCAATTGAGGTTGAACACTGAAGCTTTCTTT

V gene: TRBV6-1
D gene: TRBD1
clone size: -
J gene: TRBJ2-7
CDR3 protein: CAGETGGYEQYF
CDR3 DNA: TGTGCCGGAGAGACAGGGGGCTACGAGCAGTACTTC

V gene: TRBV6-6
D gene: TRBD2
clone size: -
J gene: TRBJ2-7
CDR3 protein: CASKASGTPSPEQYF
CDR3 DNA: TGTGCCAGCAAGGCTAGCGGGACCCCTAGTCCCGAGCAGTACTTC

V gene: TRBV29-1
D gene: -
clone size: -
J gene: TRBJ2-2
CDR3 protein: CSYGAGGLTNTGELFF
CDR3 DNA: TGCAGCTATGGAGCCGGGGGGCTAACGAACACCGGGGAGCTGTTTTTT

V gene: TRBV6-5
D gene: -
clone size: -
J gene: TRBJ1-1
CDR3 protein: CASSYGGRDTEAFF
CDR3 DNA: TGTGCCAGCAGTTACGGTGGCAGGGACACTGAAGCTTTCTTT

V gene: TRBV27
D gene: TRBD2
clone size: -
J gene: TRBJ2-7
CDR3 protein: CASSSRLAGLYEQYF
CDR3 DNA: TGTGCCAGCAGTTCCCGACTAGCGGGCCTCTACGAGCAGTACTTC

V gene: TRBV2
D gene: -
clone size: once
J gene: TRBJ1-4
CDR3 protein: CASRKPGSPTNEKLFF
CDR3 DNA: TGTGCCAGCAGGAAACCGGGGTCCCCAACTAATGAAAAACTGTTTTTT

V gene: TRBV19
D gene: TRBD2
clone size: -
J gene: TRBJ2-3
CDR3 protein: CASSRGLAGHTQYF
CDR3 DNA: TGTGCCAGTAGTAGGGGACTAGCGGGACATACGCAGTATTTT

V gene: TRBV7-3
D gene: TRBD1
clone size: many
J gene: TRBJ2-1
CDR3 protein: CASSPGTGSGNEQFF
CDR3 DNA: TGTGCCAGCAGCCCCGGGACAGGGTCTGGGAATGAGCAGTTCTTC

V gene: TRBV29-1
D gene: -
clone size: -
J gene: TRBJ1-4
CDR3 protein: CSGGVANEKLFF
CDR3 DNA: TGCAGCGGGGGGGTGGCTAATGAAAAACTGTTTTTT

V gene: TRBV15
D gene: -
clone size: -
J gene: TRBJ2-2
CDR3 protein: CATSYFGELFF
CDR3 DNA: TGTGCCACCAGCTATTTTGGGGAGCTGTTTTTT

V gene: TRBV27
D gene: -
clone size: -
J gene: TRBJ1-5
CDR3 protein: CASSPLSSSQPQHF
CDR3 DNA: TGTGCCAGCAGTCCATTATCTAGTAGCCAGCCCCAGCATTTT